The clone carrying this TCR beta chain was seen ten or more times. Its specificity is unknown. This sample stems from a study of CD8 T cells in ankylosing spondylitis. Construction of TCR beta libraries was performed using quantitative 5'-RACE with molecular barcodes. MiXCR, applied by TCRdb to the 5' RACE reads, yields one record per CDR3 protein. The repertoire holds about 210,000 distinct CDR3 sequences, 7% to 8% seen once, with 14% in the top ten. General observations from the study: About 8 highly homologous variants made up a TCR beta motif, and this motif appeared characteristic of ankylosing spondylitis blood. Disease-associated clones were reportedly significantly overrepresented in matched ankylosing spondylitis synovial fluid.

This clonotype originated in a male donor with ankylosing spondylitis. The sequenced material came from blood, either unsorted or a sorted T cell fraction (not recorded which).

CDR3 nucleotides: TGTGCCAGCAGTTATTTGGGGTCGGGCACTGAAGCTTTCTTT. It translates to CASSYLGSGTEAFF. This chain connects TRBV6-5 to TRBJ1-1; D remains unclear. Trimming left V 3 bases short and J 4 bases short, with 12 bases between. The CDR3 consists of 14 residues. Germline values: CDR1 MNHEY, CDR2 SVGAGI.